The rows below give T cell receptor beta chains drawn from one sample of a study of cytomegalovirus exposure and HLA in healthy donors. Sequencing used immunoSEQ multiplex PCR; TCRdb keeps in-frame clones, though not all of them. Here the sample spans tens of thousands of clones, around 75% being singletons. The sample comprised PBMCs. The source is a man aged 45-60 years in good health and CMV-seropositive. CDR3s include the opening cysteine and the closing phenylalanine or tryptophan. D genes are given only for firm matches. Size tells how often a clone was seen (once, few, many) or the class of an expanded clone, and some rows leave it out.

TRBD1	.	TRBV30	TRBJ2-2	TGTGCCTGGATCGGGACAGGGGGCGGGGAGCTGTTTTTT	CAWIGTGGGELFF
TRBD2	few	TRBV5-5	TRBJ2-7	TGTGCCAGAAGCGGGACTAGCAAGGGGCAGTACTTC	CARSGTSKGQYF
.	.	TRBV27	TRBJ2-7	TGTGCCAGCAGTCCCGACGCTGCGACAGACTACGAGCAGTACTTC	CASSPDAATDYEQYF
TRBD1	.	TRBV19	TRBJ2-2	TGTGCCAGTAGTCAACAGACAGGGGGCCACACCGGGGAGCTGTTTTTT	CASSQQTGGHTGELFF
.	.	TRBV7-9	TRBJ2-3	TGTGCCAGCAGCCCCCCCTCCACAGATACGCAGTATTTT	CASSPPSTDTQYF
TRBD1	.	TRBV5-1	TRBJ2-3	TGCGCCAGCAGCTTAGCAGGGGGTAGAGATACGCAGTATTTT	CASSLAGGRDTQYF
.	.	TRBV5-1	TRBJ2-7	TGCGCCAGCAGCCCGGGGACTCCCTCCTACTCCTACGAGCAGTACTTC	CASSPGTPSYSYEQYF
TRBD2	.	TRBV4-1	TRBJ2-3	TGCGCCAGCAGCCAGAGCGGGAGGGCCGTCTCAGATACGCAGTATTTT	CASSQSGRAVSDTQYF
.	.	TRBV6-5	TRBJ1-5	.	CASSSSTGGAAQHF
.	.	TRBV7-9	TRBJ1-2	TGTGCCAGCAGCGCGCGGACAGATAACTATGGCTACACCTTC	CASSARTDNYGYTF
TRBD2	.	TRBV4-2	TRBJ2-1	TGTGCCAGCAGCCAGACTAGCTGGAATGAGCAGTTCTTC	CASSQTSWNEQFF
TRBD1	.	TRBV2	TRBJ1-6	TGTGTCAGCAGTCGCGGCCGGACAGGGGGAATGGGTTCACCCCTCCACTTT	CVSSRGRTGGMGSPLHF
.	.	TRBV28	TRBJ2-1	TGTGCCAGCAGTTCCGTACTACCGGGCGGGAATGAGCAGTTCTTC	CASSSVLPGGNEQFF
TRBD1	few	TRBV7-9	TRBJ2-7	TGTGCCAGCAGCTTGACAGGGGGCCCGGGCGAGCAGTACTTC	CASSLTGGPGEQYF
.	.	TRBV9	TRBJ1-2	TGTGCCAGCAGCGTAGGGTCGGAAAGGAGGGGCTACACCTTC	CASSVGSERRGYTF
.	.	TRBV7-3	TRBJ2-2	TGTGCCAGCAGCTTAGAGCTTAACACCGGGGAGCTGTTTTTT	CASSLELNTGELFF
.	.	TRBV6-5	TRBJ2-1	TGTGCCAGCAGTTCCAGGGCCGGCAATGAGCAGTTCTTC	CASSSRAGNEQFF
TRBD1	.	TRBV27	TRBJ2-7	TGTGCCAGCAGTTTACTTCCGACAGGGATTCACGAGCAGTACTTC	CASSLLPTGIHEQYF
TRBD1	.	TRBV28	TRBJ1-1	TGTGCCAGCAGCCCTAAGACAGGGGGGACCACTGAAGCTTTCTTT	CASSPKTGGTTEAFF
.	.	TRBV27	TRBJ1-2	TGTGCCAGCAGCCGAGGGCTTGGTTACTATGGCTACACCTTC	CASSRGLGYYGYTF
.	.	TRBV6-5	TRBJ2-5	TGTGCCAGCAGTCCTAGGCCGAGGAGCGGGGAGACCCAGTACTTC	CASSPRPRSGETQYF
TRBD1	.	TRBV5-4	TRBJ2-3	TGTGCCAGCAGCTTAAGGACAGGGTTGAGCCCAGATACGCAGTATTTT	CASSLRTGLSPDTQYF
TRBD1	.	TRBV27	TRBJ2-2	TGTGCCAGCAGTTACTTGGGGACAGGGGCGAACACCGGGGAGCTGTTTTTT	CASSYLGTGANTGELFF
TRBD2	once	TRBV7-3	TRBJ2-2	TGTGCCAGCAGCAAACTAGCGGGGGGACTCGCGAACACCGGGGAGCTGTTTTTT	CASSKLAGGLANTGELFF
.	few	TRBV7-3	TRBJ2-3	TGTGCCAGCAGCTGGTCAGGGACAGATACGCAGTATTTT	CASSWSGTDTQYF
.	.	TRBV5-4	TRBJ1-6	TGTGCCAGCAGCTTACCAACCCGCCCTGGACAGATAGACTTCAACCTCCACTTT	CASSLPTRPGQIDFNLHF
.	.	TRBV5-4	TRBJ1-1	TGTGCCAGCAGCTTGGCGTTGGGGCGAGGCACTGAAGCTTTCTTT	CASSLALGRGTEAFF
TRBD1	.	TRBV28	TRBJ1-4	TGTGCCAGCAGTTGGGACAGGCGACCTAATGAAAAACTGTTTTTT	CASSWDRRPNEKLFF
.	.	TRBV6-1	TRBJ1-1	TGTGCCAGCAGTGCGCTCCCAACCAGATACACTGAAGCTTTCTTT	CASSALPTRYTEAFF
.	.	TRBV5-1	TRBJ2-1	TGTGCCAGCAGCTTGGATCGTTACAATGAGCAGTTCTTC	CASSLDRYNEQFF
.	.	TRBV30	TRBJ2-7	TGTGCCTGGGAACAGGGAAGCTCCTACGAGCAGTACTTC	CAWEQGSSYEQYF
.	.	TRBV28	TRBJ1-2	TGTGCCAGCAGAGCTGCAGGGCCGGGCTACACCTTC	CASRAAGPGYTF
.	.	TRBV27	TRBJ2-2	TGTGCCAGCAGGGGGAATCGGGGCACCGGGGAGCTGTTTTTT	CASRGNRGTGELFF
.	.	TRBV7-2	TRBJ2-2	TGTGCCAGCAGCCCCCCCCCAGGGCACGGGGAGCTGTTTTTT	CASSPPPGHGELFF
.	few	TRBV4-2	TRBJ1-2	TGTGCCACCCTACAAGCTAGGAGGAACTATGGCTACAACTTC	CATLQARRNYGYNF
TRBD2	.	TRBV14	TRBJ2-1	TGTGCCAGCAGCCGACTAGCGGGGTCCTACAATGAGCAGTTCTTC	CASSRLAGSYNEQFF
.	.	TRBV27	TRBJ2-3	TGTGCCAGCAGCCGCGACACAGATACGCAGTATTTT	CASSRDTDTQYF
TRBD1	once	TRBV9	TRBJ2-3	TGTGCCAGCAGCGTATCGACAGGGGGAAGTGTAGATACGCAGTATTTT	CASSVSTGGSVDTQYF
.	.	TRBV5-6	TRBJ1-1	TGTGCCAGCAGCTTGGCCATACAGATGAACACTGAAGCTTTCTTT	CASSLAIQMNTEAFF
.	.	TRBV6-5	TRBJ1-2	TGTGCCAGCAGTGAGGGCATTAACTATGGCTACACCTTC	CASSEGINYGYTF
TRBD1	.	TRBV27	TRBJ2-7	TGTGCCAGCAGTTTACGACAGGGGATGGACGAGCAGTACTTC	CASSLRQGMDEQYF
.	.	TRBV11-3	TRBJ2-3	TGTGCCAGCAGCTTAGGCGGGGTTGCAGATACGCAGTATTTT	CASSLGGVADTQYF
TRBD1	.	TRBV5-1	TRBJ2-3	TGCGCCAGCAGCTTGGAGGGGGCGGGAGATACGCAGTATTTT	CASSLEGAGDTQYF
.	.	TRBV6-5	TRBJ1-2	TGTGCCAGCAGTTACTCTATTAACAGGCGGGGCTATGGCTACACCTTC	CASSYSINRRGYGYTF